These 3 T cell receptor beta chains originate from one sample sequenced in a study of blood T cell repertoires in COVID-19. Assay used: immunoSEQ multiplex PCR; TCRdb lists only in-frame clones, some missing. The sample has 150,000 to 200,000 clones, around four fifths seen once. What was sequenced was PBMCs or T cells enriched from blood (not recorded which). These TCRs come from a woman aged 45-65 years who had recovered from COVID-19.

The sample holds a few counts of this clone. V and J are TRBV25-1 and TRBJ1-5; TRBD1 is a possible D gene (6 bases). This CDR3 is built from 15 residues. The V and J ends lost 5 bases and 2 bases respectively, with 13 bases between them. Germline V CDR1 and CDR2: MGHDK, SYGVNS. CDR3 in DNA: TGTGCCAGCAGTCCGGGGGGCGGTGGCAATCAGCCCCAGCATTTT. It yields the protein CASSPGGGGNQPQHF.

The V call is TRBV19, the J call TRBJ1-2; TRBD1 is a possible D gene (5 bases). Trimming removed 3 bases from V and 2 bases from J, with 10 bases in between. Germline V gene lookup returns CDR1 LNHDA and CDR2 SQIVND (reference sequence). The CDR3 has 14 residues. CDR3 bases: TGTGCCAGTAGTATCCGCGCAGGGAACTATGGCTACACCTTC. Its translation: CASSIRAGNYGYTF.

The chain uses TRBV27 and TRBJ2-6, with TRBD2 matching over 7 bases. The length of the CDR3 is 18 residues. The trim removed 3 bases at V and 0 bases at J, leaving 8 bases unmatched. Germline loops: CDR1 MNHEY, CDR2 SMNVEV (reference sequence). The CDR3 loop is CASSFVGDYRSGANVLTF. The CDR3 DNA follows: TGTGCCAGCAGTTTTGTGGGGGACTATCGCTCTGGGGCCAACGTCCTGACTTTC.